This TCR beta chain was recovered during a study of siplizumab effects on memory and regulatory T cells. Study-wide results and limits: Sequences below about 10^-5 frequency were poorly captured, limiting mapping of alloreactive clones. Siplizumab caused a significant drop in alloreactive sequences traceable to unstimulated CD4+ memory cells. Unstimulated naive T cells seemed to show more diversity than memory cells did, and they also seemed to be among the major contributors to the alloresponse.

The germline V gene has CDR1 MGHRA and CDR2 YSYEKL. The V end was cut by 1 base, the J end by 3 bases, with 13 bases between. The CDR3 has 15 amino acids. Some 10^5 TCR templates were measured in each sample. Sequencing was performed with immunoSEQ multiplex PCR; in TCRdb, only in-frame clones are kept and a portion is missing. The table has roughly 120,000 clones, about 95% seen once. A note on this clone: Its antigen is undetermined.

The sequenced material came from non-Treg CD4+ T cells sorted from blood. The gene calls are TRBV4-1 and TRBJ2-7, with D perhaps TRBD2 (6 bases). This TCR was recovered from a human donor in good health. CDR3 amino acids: CASSQGAGLIYEQYF. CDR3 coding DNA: TGCGCCAGCAGCCAAGGGGCGGGACTTATCTACGAGCAGTACTTC.